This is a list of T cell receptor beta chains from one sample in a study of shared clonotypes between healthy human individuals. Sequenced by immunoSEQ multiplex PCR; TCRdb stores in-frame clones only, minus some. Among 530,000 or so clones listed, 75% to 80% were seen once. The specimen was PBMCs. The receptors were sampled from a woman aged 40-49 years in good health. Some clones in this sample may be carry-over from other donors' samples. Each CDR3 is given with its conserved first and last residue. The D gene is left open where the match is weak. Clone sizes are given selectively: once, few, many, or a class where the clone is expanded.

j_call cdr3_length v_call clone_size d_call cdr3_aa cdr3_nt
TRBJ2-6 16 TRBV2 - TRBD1 CASKDRQISGANVLTF TGTGCCAGCAAGGACAGGCAGATCTCTGGGGCCAACGTCCTGACTTTC
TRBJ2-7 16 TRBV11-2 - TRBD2 CASRSVGGRPSYEQYF TGTGCCAGCAGATCAGTGGGAGGGAGGCCTTCCTACGAGCAGTACTTC
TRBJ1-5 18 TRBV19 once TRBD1 CARPSGTGVEGSNQPQHF TGTGCCCGACCATCCGGGACAGGGGTCGAGGGAAGCAATCAGCCCCAGCATTTT
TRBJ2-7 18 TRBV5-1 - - CASSLAGARSTRGYEQYF TGCGCCAGCAGCTTGGCTGGGGCTCGGTCGACTCGGGGCTACGAGCAGTACTTC
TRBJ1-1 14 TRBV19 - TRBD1 CASSNRDRGTEAFF TGTGCCAGTAGTAACCGGGACAGGGGGACTGAAGCTTTCTTT
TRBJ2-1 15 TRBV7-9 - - CASSLLSGGGNEQFF TGTGCCAGCAGCTTACTCAGCGGAGGGGGGAATGAGCAGTTCTTC
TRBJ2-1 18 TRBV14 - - CASSPRGAGQSSYNEQFF TGTGCCAGCAGCCCGAGGGGAGCGGGACAGAGCTCCTACAATGAGCAGTTCTTC
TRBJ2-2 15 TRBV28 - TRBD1 CASSRDRGDTGELFF TGTGCCAGCAGCAGGGACAGGGGCGACACCGGGGAGCTGTTTTTT
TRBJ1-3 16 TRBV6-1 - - CASSGFRGFSGNTIYF TGTGCCAGCAGTGGCTTTAGGGGGTTCTCTGGAAACACCATATATTTT
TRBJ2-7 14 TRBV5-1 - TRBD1 CASSFGQGSYEQYF TGCGCCAGCAGCTTTGGACAGGGGAGCTACGAGCAGTACTTC
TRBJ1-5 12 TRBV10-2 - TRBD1 CASSEPDREKHF TGCGCCAGCAGTGAGCCCGACAGGGAGAAGCATTTT
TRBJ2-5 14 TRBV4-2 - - CASSQDPRGETQYF TGTGCCAGCAGCCAAGATCCGAGGGGGGAGACCCAGTACTTC
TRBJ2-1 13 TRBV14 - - CASSQVLYNEQFF TGTGCCAGCAGCCAGGTACTCTACAATGAGCAGTTCTTC
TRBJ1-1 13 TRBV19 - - CASSMGSRTEAFF TGTGCCAGTAGTATGGGGAGTCGGACTGAAGCTTTCTTT
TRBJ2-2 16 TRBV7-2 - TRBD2 CASSLLGLAGTGELFF TGTGCCAGCAGCTTATTAGGACTAGCAGGCACCGGGGAGCTGTTTTTT
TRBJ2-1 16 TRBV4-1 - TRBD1 CASSQDGRGHYNEQFF TGCGCCAGCAGCCAAGATGGCAGGGGGCACTACAATGAGCAGTTCTTC
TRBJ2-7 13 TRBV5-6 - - CASSAGPDYEQYF TGTGCCAGCAGCGCCGGGCCTGACTACGAGCAGTACTTC
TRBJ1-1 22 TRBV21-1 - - CASSKDWVGAGQASPNTTEAFF TGTGCCAGCAGCAAAGATTGGGTTGGTGCGGGACAAGCATCCCCGAATACTACTGAAGCTTTCTTT
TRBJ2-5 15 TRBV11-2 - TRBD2 CASSLESREWETQYF TGTGCCAGCAGCTTAGAGTCGCGGGAGTGGGAGACCCAGTACTTC
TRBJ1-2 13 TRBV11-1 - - CASSPGPRWGYTF TGTGCCAGCAGCCCGGGACCACGCTGGGGCTACACCTTC
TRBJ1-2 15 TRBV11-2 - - CASSLDLGSDYGYTF TGTGCCAGCAGCTTAGATCTTGGGTCCGACTATGGCTACACCTTC
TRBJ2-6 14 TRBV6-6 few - CASSSFIGANVLTF TGTGCCAGCAGTTCGTTTATCGGGGCCAACGTCCTGACTTTC
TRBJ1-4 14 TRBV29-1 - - CSARDRTYNEKLFF TGCAGCGCCAGAGATAGAACCTATAATGAAAAACTGTTTTTT
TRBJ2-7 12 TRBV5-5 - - CASSLSDYEQYF TGTGCCAGCAGCTTAAGTGATTACGAGCAGTACTTC
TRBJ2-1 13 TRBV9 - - CASSVGTGFEQFF TGTGCCAGCAGCGTAGGGACGGGGTTTGAGCAGTTCTTC
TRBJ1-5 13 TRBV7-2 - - CASSYNKNQPQHF TGTGCCAGCAGCTACAACAAAAATCAGCCCCAGCATTTT
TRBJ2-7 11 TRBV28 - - CASSLLYEQYF TGTGCCAGCAGTTTGCTTTACGAGCAGTACTTC
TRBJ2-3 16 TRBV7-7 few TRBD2 CASSPGLAGTTDTQYF TGTGCTAGCAGCCCCGGACTAGCGGGTACCACAGATACGCAGTATTTT
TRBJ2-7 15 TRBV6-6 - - CASSYSPTASYEQYF TGTGCCAGCAGTTACTCCCCCACAGCCTCCTACGAGCAGTACTTC
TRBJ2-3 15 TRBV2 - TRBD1 CASSEWDRVTDTQYF TGTGCCAGCAGTGAATGGGACAGAGTCACAGATACGCAGTATTTT
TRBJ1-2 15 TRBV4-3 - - CASSQDIGDSSFYTF TGCGCCAGCAGCCAAGATATAGGAGACAGCAGTTTCTACACCTTC
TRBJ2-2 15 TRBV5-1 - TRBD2 CASSLGGRRTGELFF TGCGCCAGCAGCTTGGGCGGGAGAAGGACCGGGGAGCTGTTTTTT
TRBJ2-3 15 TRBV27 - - CASSPSGRFADTQYF TGTGCCAGCAGTCCCTCGGGGCGGTTCGCAGATACGCAGTATTTT
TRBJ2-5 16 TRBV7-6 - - CASSLLGQGVGETQYF TGTGCCAGCAGCTTATTGGGTCAGGGTGTAGGGGAGACCCAGTACTTC
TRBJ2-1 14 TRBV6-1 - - CASSETRAYNEQFF TGTGCCAGCTCCGAGACCAGGGCCTACAATGAGCAGTTCTTC
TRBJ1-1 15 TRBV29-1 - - CSVEDRKGQNTEAFF TGCAGCGTTGAAGATCGCAAGGGGCAGAACACTGAAGCTTTCTTT
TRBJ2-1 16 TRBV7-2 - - CASSPMGLSSYNEQFF TGTGCCAGCAGCCCGATGGGCCTGAGCTCCTACAATGAGCAGTTCTTC
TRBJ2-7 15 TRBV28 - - CASSLFLGSAYEQYF TGTGCCAGCAGTTTATTCCTGGGCAGCGCCTACGAGCAGTACTTC
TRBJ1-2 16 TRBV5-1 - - CASSLATSGVADGYTF TGCGCCAGCAGCTTGGCTACCTCCGGGGTTGCGGATGGCTACACCTTC
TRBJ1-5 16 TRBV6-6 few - CASSYSGRVVGRPQHF TGTGCCAGCAGTTACTCAGGCAGGGTCGTTGGCAGGCCCCAGCATTTT
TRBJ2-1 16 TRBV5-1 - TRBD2 CASSKPGTSGVNEQFF TGCGCCAGCAGCAAACCCGGGACTAGCGGGGTCAATGAGCAGTTCTTC
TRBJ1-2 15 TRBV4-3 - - CASSQGTAANYGYTF TGCGCCAGCAGCCAAGGGACCGCAGCTAACTATGGCTACACCTTC
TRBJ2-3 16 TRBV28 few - CASTTWGGSGRDTQYF TGTGCCAGCACTACCTGGGGTGGTAGCGGACGGGATACGCAGTATTTT
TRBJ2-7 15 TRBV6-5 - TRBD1 CASSKQGTRTYEQYF TGTGCCAGCAGTAAACAGGGGACGAGGACCTACGAGCAGTACTTC
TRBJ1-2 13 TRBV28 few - CASSIGGYYGYTF TGTGCCAGCAGCATAGGTGGATATTATGGCTACACCTTC